This T cell receptor (beta chain) appears in the sequencing data of a study of blood T cells in healthy people across ages. Using a J-beta primer mix together with a sample-barcoded 5' primer, a second PCR was run for about 7 to 12 cycles. TCRdb reprocessed the 5' RACE reads with MiXCR, giving one entry per CDR3 protein. The sample gives around 870,000 distinct CDR3 sequences, 29% of which show up once; 17% is in the top ten. This clonotype has at least ten counts. The CDR3 runs 15 residues. After removal of 5 bases from V and 3 bases from J, the junction contained 5 bases not matched to a gene. Per germline, CDR1 MDHEN and CDR2 SYDVKM.

The V call is TRBV28, the J call TRBJ2-4, with 9 bases fitting TRBD1. Sample: blood. This TCR was recovered from a woman of 80 years or more in good health. DNA for the CDR3: TGTGCCAGCAGTATCCCGGGACAGGGCAAAAACATTCAGTACTTC. Its translation is CASSIPGQGKNIQYF.